A selection of T cell receptor beta chains follows, all from one sample in a study of T cell responses to AZD1222 COVID-19 vaccine. Clones were sequenced by immunoSEQ multiplex PCR, and TCRdb holds only the in-frame ones, with some missing. The sample shows some 120,000 clones, 94% of them seen only once. The sequenced sample was peripheral blood, obtained on day 0 of AZD1222 vaccination. The receptors shown here come from an adult in good health. CDR3s include the opening cysteine and the closing phenylalanine or tryptophan. The order of the fields is clone size, V gene, D gene, J gene, CDR3 DNA, CDR3 protein. The D gene is left open where the match is weak. Size values are once, few and many counts, or a class for expanded clones, and some rows have none.

abundance: NA
v_gene: TRBV2
d_gene: NA
j_gene: TRBJ2-1
CDR3nt: TGTGCCAGCAGTGAAGCGTGGCAGGTAGCAGAGGATGAGCAGTTCTTC
CDR3aa: CASSEAWQVAEDEQFF

abundance: once
v_gene: TRBV19
d_gene: NA
j_gene: TRBJ1-5
CDR3nt: TGTGCCAGTAATTCCCCCCTATATCAGCCCCAGCATTTT
CDR3aa: CASNSPLYQPQHF

abundance: NA
v_gene: TRBV27
d_gene: TRBD2
j_gene: TRBJ2-5
CDR3nt: TGTGCCAGCAGTTTGGGACTAGCTCAGCCCCAGTACTTC
CDR3aa: CASSLGLAQPQYF

abundance: NA
v_gene: TRBV2
d_gene: TRBD1
j_gene: TRBJ1-5
CDR3nt: TGTGCCAGCGTAGGGACAGGGCGTCAGCCCCAGCATTTT
CDR3aa: CASVGTGRQPQHF

abundance: NA
v_gene: TRBV28
d_gene: NA
j_gene: TRBJ1-3
CDR3nt: TGTGCCAGCAGTTTATATGGGGGTCTGAGCTCTGGAAACACCATATATTTT
CDR3aa: CASSLYGGLSSGNTIYF

abundance: NA
v_gene: TRBV7-8
d_gene: TRBD1
j_gene: TRBJ1-4
CDR3nt: TGTGCCAGCAGCTTACGGGATCTTGGACAGGCTACTGAAAAACTGTTTTTT
CDR3aa: CASSLRDLGQATEKLFF

abundance: once
v_gene: TRBV6-5
d_gene: NA
j_gene: TRBJ1-1
CDR3nt: TGTGCCAGCAGTTACGGGCCAGGAAGGAACACTGAAGCTTTCTTT
CDR3aa: CASSYGPGRNTEAFF

abundance: NA
v_gene: TRBV29-1
d_gene: NA
j_gene: TRBJ1-1
CDR3nt: TGCGTGGGCGCCATTATGAACACTGAAGCTTTCTTT
CDR3aa: CVGAIMNTEAFF

abundance: NA
v_gene: TRBV2
d_gene: TRBD1
j_gene: TRBJ2-7
CDR3nt: TGTGCCAGCAGTGCCGGGACAGGGACCTACGAGCAGTACTTC
CDR3aa: CASSAGTGTYEQYF

abundance: NA
v_gene: TRBV28
d_gene: NA
j_gene: TRBJ1-4
CDR3nt: TGTGCCAGCAGTGCACCGCCTGGAGGGAAACTGTTTTTT
CDR3aa: CASSAPPGGKLFF

abundance: NA
v_gene: TRBV30
d_gene: NA
j_gene: TRBJ1-4
CDR3nt: TGTGCCTGGACGAGGGGTACTAATGAAAAACTGTTTTTT
CDR3aa: CAWTRGTNEKLFF

abundance: NA
v_gene: TRBV18
d_gene: NA
j_gene: TRBJ1-4
CDR3nt: TGTGCCAGCTCCCCGACATTGCATTTGGAAAAACTGTTTTTT
CDR3aa: CASSPTLHLEKLFF

abundance: NA
v_gene: TRBV6-2/TRBV6-3
d_gene: TRBD1
j_gene: TRBJ1-1
CDR3nt: TGTGCCAGCAGTTCCTACCGGGACAGACCTGAAGCTTTCTTT
CDR3aa: CASSSYRDRPEAFF

abundance: once
v_gene: TRBV27
d_gene: TRBD1
j_gene: TRBJ1-2
CDR3nt: TGTGCCAGCAGTTCTCACCTGACAGGGGGGTTCGATGGCTACACCTTC
CDR3aa: CASSSHLTGGFDGYTF

abundance: NA
v_gene: TRBV5-1
d_gene: NA
j_gene: TRBJ1-1
CDR3nt: TGCGCCAGCAAAGGGAATGAGGCTGAAGCTTTCTTT
CDR3aa: CASKGNEAEAFF

abundance: NA
v_gene: TRBV2
d_gene: TRBD1
j_gene: TRBJ2-5
CDR3nt: TGTGCCAGCATGCCGGGACAGAGACAAGAGACCCAGTACTTC
CDR3aa: CASMPGQRQETQYF

abundance: few
v_gene: TRBV11-2
d_gene: NA
j_gene: TRBJ1-1
CDR3nt: TGTGCCAGCAGCTTCGGACGAAGCAACACTGAAGCTTTCTTT
CDR3aa: CASSFGRSNTEAFF

abundance: NA
v_gene: TRBV19
d_gene: NA
j_gene: TRBJ2-2
CDR3nt: TGTGCCAGTAGTATTGCGGGGGCTGGCGGGGAGCTGTTTTTT
CDR3aa: CASSIAGAGGELFF

abundance: NA
v_gene: TRBV25-1
d_gene: NA
j_gene: TRBJ2-3
CDR3nt: TGTGCCAGCAGTGATCACGGTCCGGACACCTTACGAACAGATACGCAGTATTTT
CDR3aa: CASSDHGPDTLRTDTQYF

abundance: NA
v_gene: TRBV5-1
d_gene: NA
j_gene: TRBJ1-3
CDR3nt: TGCGCCAGCAGCTTGCAACAGGGCTCTGGAAACACCATATATTTT
CDR3aa: CASSLQQGSGNTIYF

abundance: once
v_gene: TRBV4-2
d_gene: NA
j_gene: TRBJ1-3
CDR3nt: TGTGCCAGCAGCCAAGATGAGGGGCGCACCATATATTTT
CDR3aa: CASSQDEGRTIYF

abundance: NA
v_gene: TRBV5-1
d_gene: NA
j_gene: TRBJ2-7
CDR3nt: TGCGCCAGCAGCTTGGACGGGAGACACGAGCAGTACTTC
CDR3aa: CASSLDGRHEQYF

abundance: NA
v_gene: TRBV12-3/TRBV12-4
d_gene: NA
j_gene: TRBJ1-5
CDR3nt: TGTGCCAGCAGTTTATGGGCAGGTCAGCCCCAGCATTTT
CDR3aa: CASSLWAGQPQHF